This TCR beta chain was retrieved from a study of CD8 T cells in ankylosing spondylitis. Study-wide results and caveats: Disease-linked clones were CD8+ and relatively rare in peripheral blood. Clones linked to disease were reported to show significant enrichment in matched ankylosing spondylitis synovial fluid. In ankylosing spondylitis blood, a motif of seven or eight highly homologous TCR beta variants appeared characteristic.

This clonotype showed up just a few times. Its specificity is unknown. The CDR3 has 15 residues. The germline V gene has CDR1 LGHNA and CDR2 YSLEER. Deletions cut 4 bases from V and 2 bases from J, with 13 bases between. Each CDR3 protein is one row after TCRdb ran MiXCR on the 5' RACE reads. Among around 130,000 distinct CDR3 sequences, 7% to 10% were seen once, and the ten largest hold 2.5% to 3.5%. The chain carries TRBV4-3 and TRBJ2-3, with TRBD2 as a possible D gene (5 bases). This sequence was found in a male donor with ankylosing spondylitis or in good health (not recorded which). Specimen: blood, either unsorted or a sorted T cell fraction (not recorded which). The CDR3 DNA reads as TGCGCCAGCAGCCCCAACCCGGGGAACACAGATACGCAGTATTTT. Amino acids: CASSPNPGNTDTQYF.